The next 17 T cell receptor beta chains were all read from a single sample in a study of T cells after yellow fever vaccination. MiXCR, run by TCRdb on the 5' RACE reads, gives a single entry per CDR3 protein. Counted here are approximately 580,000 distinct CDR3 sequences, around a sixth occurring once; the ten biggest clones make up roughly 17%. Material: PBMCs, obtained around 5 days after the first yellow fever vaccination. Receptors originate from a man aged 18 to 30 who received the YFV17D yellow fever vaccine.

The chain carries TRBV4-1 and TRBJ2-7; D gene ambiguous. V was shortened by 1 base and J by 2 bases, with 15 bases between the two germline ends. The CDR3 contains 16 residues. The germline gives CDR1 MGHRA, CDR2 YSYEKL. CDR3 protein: CASSQGATPTPYEQYF. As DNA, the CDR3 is TGCGCCAGCAGCCAAGGCGCAACACCTACCCCCTACGAGCAGTACTTC.

CDR3 in amino acids: CASSPRGLAGDTQYF. The CDR3 coding sequence is TGTGCCAGCTCACCACGGGGACTAGCGGGGGATACGCAGTATTTT. This chain uses TRBV18 with TRBJ2-3; 13 bases map to TRBD2. The CDR3 has 15 amino acids. Germline V gene data show CDR1 as KGHSH and CDR2 as LQKENI. V was pared by 1 base and J by 6 bases, with 1 base of the junction left unmatched. The full variable domain, in which reference TRBV18 and TRBJ2-3 provide the parts outside the CDR3, is NAGVMQNPRHLVRRRGQEARLRCSPMKGHSHVYWYRQLPEEGLKFMVYLQKENIIDESGMPKERFSAEFPKEGPSILRIQQVVRGDSAAYFCASSPRGLAGDTQYFGPGTRLTVL.

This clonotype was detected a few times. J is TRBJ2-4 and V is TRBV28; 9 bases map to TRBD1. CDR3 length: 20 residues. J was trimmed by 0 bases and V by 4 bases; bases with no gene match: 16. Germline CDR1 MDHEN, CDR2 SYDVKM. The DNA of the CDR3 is TGTGCCAGCAGTTCACCTCCGGGACAGGGTCTTGCGGAAGCCAAAAACATTCAGTACTTC. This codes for CASSSPPGQGLAEAKNIQYF.

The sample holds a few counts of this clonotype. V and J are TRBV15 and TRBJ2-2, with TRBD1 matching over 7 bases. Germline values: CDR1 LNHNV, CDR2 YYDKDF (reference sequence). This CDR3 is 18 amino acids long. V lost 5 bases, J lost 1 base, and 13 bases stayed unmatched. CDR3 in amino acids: CATSRGTAPPLNTGELFF. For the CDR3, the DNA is TGTGCCACCAGCCGAGGGACAGCACCCCCCCTGAACACCGGGGAGCTGTTTTTT.

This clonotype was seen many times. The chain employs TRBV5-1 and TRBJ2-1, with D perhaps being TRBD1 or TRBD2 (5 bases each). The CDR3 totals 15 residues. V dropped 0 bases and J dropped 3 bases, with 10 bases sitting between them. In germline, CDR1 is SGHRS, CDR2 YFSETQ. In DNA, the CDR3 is TGCGCCAGCAGCTTGGATGGGGGAAGCTACAATGAGCAGTTCTTC. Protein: CASSLDGGSYNEQFF.

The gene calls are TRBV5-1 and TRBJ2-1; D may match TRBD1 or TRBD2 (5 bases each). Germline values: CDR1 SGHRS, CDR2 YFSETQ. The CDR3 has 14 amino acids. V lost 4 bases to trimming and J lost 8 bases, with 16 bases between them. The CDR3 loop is CASSPGRGADEQFF. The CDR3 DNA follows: TGCGCCAGCAGCCCTGGAAGGGGAGCGGATGAGCAGTTCTTC.

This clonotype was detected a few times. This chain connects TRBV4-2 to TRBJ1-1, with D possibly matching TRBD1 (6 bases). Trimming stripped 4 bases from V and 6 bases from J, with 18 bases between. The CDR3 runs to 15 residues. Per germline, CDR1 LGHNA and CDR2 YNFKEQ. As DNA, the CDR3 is TGTGCCAGCAGCCTCTCAGGGGCGGTAGTCTCTGAAGCTTTCTTT. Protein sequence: CASSLSGAVVSEAFF.

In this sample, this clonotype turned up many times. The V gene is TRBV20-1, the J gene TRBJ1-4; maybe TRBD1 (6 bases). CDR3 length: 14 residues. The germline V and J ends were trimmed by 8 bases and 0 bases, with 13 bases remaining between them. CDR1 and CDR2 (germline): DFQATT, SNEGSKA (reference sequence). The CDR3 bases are TGCAGTTACAGGGTCCCAGCAACTAATGAAAAACTGTTTTTT. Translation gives CSYRVPATNEKLFF.

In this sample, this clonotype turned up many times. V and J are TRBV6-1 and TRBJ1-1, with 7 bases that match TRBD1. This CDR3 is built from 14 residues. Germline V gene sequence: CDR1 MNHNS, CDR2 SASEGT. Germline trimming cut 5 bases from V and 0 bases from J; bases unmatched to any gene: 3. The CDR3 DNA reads TGTGCCAGCAGTAAAGGGGGCGTGAACACTGAAGCTTTCTTT. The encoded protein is CASSKGGVNTEAFF.

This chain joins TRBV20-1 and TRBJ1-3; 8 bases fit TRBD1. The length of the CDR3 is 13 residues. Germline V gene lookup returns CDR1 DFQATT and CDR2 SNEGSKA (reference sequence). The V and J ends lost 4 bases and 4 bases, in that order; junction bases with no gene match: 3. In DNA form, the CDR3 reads TGCAGTGCTACCAGGGGGCAGGGAAACACCATATATTTT. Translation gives CSATRGQGNTIYF.

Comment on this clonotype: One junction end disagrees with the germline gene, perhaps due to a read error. CDR3 sequence reads: CASSPPGTSTYEQYF. In nucleotides, the CDR3 is TGTGCCAGCTCCCCACCCGGGACTAGTACCTACGAGCAGTACTTC. This chain uses TRBV18 with TRBJ2-7; 8 bases are a match to TRBD2. This CDR3 spans 15 amino acids. Germline V gene lookup returns CDR1 KGHSH and CDR2 LQKENI.

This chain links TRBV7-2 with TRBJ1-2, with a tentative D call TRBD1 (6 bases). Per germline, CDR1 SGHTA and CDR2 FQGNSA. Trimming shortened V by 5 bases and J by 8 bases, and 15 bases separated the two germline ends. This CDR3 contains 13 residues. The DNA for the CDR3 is TGTGCCAGCAGCCGCCCGGGGGCCGAGGGCTACACCTTC. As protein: CASSRPGAEGYTF.

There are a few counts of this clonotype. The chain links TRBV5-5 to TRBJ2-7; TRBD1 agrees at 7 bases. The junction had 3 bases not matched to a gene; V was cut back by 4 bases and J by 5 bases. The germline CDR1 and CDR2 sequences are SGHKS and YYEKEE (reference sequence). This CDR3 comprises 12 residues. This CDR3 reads CASSTTGNEQYV. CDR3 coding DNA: TGTGCCAGCAGCACGACAGGGAACGAGCAGTACGTC.

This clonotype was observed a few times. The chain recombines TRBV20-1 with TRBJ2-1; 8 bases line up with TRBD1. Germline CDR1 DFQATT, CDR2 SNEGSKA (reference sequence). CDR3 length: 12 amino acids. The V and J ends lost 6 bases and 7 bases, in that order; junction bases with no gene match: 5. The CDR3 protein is CSAPDRGNEQFF. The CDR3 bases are TGCAGTGCCCCCGACAGGGGTAATGAGCAGTTCTTC.

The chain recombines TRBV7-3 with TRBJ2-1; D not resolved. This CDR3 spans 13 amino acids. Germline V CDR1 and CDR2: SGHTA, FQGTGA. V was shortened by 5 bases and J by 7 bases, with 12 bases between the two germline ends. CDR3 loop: CASSTEDYNEQFF. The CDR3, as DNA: TGTGCCAGCAGCACCGAGGATTATAATGAGCAGTTCTTC. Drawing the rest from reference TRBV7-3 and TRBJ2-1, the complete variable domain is GAGVSQTPSNKVTEKGKYVELRCDPISGHTALYWYRQSLGQGPEFLIYFQGTGAADDSGLPNDRFFAVRPEGSVSTLKIQRTERGDSAVYLCASSTEDYNEQFFGPGTRLTVL.

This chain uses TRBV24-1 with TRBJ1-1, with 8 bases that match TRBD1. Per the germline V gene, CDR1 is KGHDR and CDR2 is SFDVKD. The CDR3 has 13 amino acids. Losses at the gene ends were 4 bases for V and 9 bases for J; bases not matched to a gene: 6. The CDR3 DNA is TGTGCCACCAGTGAGGCGGGACAGGAAAAAGCTTTCTTT. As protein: CATSEAGQEKAFF.

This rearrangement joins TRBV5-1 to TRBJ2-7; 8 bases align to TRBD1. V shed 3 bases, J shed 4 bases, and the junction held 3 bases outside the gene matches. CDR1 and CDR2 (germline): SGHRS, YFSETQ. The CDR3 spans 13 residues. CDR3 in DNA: TGCGCCAGCAGCTCGGACAGGGAGTACGAGCAGTACTTC. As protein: CASSSDREYEQYF. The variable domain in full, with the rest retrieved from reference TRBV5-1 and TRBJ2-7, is KAGVTQTPRYLIKTRGQQVTLSCSPISGHRSVSWYQQTPGQGLQFLFEYFSETQRNKGNFPGRFSGRQFSNSRSEMNVSTLELGDSALYLCASSSDREYEQYFGPGTRLTVT.